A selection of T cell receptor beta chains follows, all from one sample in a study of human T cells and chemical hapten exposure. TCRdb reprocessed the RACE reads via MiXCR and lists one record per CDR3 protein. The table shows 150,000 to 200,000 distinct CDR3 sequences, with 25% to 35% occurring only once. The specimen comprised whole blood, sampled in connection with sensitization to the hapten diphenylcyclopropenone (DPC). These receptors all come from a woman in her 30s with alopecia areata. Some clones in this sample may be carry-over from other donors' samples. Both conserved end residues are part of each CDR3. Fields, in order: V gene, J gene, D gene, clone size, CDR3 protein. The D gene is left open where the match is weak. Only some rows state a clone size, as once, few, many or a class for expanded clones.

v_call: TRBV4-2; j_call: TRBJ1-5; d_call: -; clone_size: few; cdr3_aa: CASSQESGDQPQHF
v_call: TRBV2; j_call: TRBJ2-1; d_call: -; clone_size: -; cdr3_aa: CASSETLGQFF
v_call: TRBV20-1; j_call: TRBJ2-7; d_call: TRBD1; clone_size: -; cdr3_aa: CSAPHLGQGAYEQYF
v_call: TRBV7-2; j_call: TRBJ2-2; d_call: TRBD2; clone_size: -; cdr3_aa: CASSLEASGTPRRTGELFF
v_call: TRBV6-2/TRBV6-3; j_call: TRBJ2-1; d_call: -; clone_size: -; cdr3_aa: CASTRSQTYNEQFF
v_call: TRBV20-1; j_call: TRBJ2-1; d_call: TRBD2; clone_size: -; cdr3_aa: CSARPGLADYEQFF
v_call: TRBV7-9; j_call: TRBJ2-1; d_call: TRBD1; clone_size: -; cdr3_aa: CASSLWFGQGIYNEQFF
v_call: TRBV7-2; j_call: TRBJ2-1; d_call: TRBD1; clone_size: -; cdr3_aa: CASSRSGTVSYNEQFF
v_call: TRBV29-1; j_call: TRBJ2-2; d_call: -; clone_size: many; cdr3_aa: CSVEAQYGTGELFF
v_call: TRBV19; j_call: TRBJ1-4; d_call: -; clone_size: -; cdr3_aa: CATKEGVTNEKLFF
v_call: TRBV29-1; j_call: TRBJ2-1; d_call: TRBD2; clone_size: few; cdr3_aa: CSVAGGTGSYNEQFF
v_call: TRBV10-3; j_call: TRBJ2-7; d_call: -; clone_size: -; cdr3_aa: CAIGTGTYEQYF
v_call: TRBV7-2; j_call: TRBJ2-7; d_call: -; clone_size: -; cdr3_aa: CASSETPTRSYEQYF
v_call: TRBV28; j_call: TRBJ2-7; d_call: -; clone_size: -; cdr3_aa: CASSPDRRSGGNYEQYF
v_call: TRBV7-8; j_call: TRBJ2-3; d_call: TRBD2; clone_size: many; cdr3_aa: CASSRAGGNTDTQYF
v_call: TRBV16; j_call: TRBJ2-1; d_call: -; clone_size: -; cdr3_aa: CASSQRIHNEQFF
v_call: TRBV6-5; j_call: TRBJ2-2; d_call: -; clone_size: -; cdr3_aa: CASRKGPSGELFF
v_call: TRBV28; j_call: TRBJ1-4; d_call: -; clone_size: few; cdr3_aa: CASSVYNEKLFF
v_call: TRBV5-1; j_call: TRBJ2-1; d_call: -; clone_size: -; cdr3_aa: CASSLVTKISYNEQFF
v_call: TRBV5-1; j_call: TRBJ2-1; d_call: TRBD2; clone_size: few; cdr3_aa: CASSLLAGVDNEQFF
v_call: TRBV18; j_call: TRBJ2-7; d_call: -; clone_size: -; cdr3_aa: CASSPLPPVSEDSYEQYF
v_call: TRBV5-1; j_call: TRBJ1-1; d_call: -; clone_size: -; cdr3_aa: CASSVQGMNTEAFF
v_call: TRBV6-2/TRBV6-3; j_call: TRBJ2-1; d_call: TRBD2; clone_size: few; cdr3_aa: CASSYSAGGPRTDSYNEQFF
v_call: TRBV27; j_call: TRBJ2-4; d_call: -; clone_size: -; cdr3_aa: CASSFSGRDIQYF
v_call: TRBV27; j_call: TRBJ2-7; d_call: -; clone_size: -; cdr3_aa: CASSRGTLREQYF
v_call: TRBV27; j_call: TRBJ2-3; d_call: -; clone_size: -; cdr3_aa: CASSFRRLGTDTQYF
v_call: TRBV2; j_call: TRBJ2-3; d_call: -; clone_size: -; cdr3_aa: CASSKMDYLDTQYF
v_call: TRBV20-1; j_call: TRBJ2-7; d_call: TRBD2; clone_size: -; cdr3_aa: CSARRGLALSYEQYF
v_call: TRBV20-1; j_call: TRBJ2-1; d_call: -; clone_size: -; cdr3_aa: CSAAGSGDEQFF
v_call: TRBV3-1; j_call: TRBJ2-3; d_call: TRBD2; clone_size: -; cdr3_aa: CASSQDLAGVPPTDTQYF
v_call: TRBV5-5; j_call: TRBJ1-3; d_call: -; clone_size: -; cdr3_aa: CASSLDPGSGNTIYF
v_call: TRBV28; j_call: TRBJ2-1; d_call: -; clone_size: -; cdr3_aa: CASSSSDSYNEQFF
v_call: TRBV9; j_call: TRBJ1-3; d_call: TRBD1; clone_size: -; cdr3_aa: CASSADRVSGNTIYF
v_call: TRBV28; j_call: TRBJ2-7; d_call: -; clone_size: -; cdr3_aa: CASSFKTEQYF
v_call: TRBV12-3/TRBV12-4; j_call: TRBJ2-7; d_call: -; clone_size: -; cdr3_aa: CASSLQLGEQYF
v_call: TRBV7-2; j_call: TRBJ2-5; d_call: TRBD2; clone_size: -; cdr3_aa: CASSRGTSQETQYF
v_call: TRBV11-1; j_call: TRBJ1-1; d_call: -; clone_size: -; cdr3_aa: CASSLPGHRNTEAFF
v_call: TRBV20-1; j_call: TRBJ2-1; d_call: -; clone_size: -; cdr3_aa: CSAALLVYNEQFF
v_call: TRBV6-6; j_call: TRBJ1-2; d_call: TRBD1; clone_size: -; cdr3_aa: CASSPPGTDYGYTF
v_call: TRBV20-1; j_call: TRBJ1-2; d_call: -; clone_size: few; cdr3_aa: CSARENGPYTF
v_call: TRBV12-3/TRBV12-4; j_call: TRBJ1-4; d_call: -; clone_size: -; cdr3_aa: CASSLVEGKLFF
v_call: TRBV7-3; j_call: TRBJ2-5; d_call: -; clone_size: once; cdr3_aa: CASSLGSGSQETQYF
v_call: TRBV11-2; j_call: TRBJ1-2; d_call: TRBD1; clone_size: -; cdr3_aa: CASSFSQGGGYTF
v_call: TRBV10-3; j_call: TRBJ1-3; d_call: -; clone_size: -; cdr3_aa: CAIGQGDAYTIYF
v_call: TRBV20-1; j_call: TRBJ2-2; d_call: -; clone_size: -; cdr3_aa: CSARAPGRRGRTGELFF